This TCR beta chain was sequenced in a study of graft-versus-host responses after intestinal transplantation (dated by TCRdb to the early 2020s). Regarding the research as a whole: The transplants that recipients got were multivisceral, liver-intestinal, or isolated intestinal. Donor T cell macrochimerism was defined as a peak of at least 4% donor T cells among recipient peripheral blood mononuclear cells. Every recipient was given anti-thymocyte globulin induction, followed by about three years of maintenance tacrolimus and steroids. Alloreactive clones were identified by sequencing pre-transplant mixed lymphocyte reaction products and comparing them with unstimulated pre-transplant donor and recipient T cells. Rather than going through the commercial service, samples from a few later patients were sequenced in-house on an Illumina MiSeq and processed with MiXCR. After intestinal transplantation, graft-versus-host and host-versus-graft alloreactive T cell clones were followed in the graft, circulation and bone marrow using bulk TCR-beta CDR3 sequencing. The cohort enrolled under 30 intestinal transplant recipients, one of whom was a retransplant, and 3 patients without pretransplant specimens were excluded.

The time point label, as the study defines it: cells obtained before transplantation from donor or recipient. CD3+CD4+ and CD3+CD8+ populations were FACS-sorted from unstimulated pre-transplant donor and recipient cells taken from spleen or lymph nodes. Libraries came from the immunoSEQ multiplex PCR assay. In most patients, genomic DNA was isolated using the Qiagen DNeasy Blood and Tissue Kit and sent frozen to Adaptive Biotechnologies for TCR sequencing. For most patients, high-throughput TCR-beta CDR3 sequencing of genomic DNA was performed by Adaptive Biotechnologies. As for the original processing: Adaptive's ImmunoSEQ software supplied the TCR sequencing data for 18 patients, while MiXCR and VDJtools were used to process a few other patients. To correct CD4 versus CD8 sorting errors, any sequence found in both subsets at a frequency ratio below 5:1 was removed. CDR3 nucleotide sequences shared by donor and recipient were removed because the origin of these sequences could not be assigned. To count as alloreactive, a clone needed at least 2-fold expansion over unstimulated cells and a minimum CFSE-low frequency of 0.002% (template counts) or 0.001% (read counts). Clones detected in sequenced pre-transplant spleen, lymph node, or MLR CFSE-low populations of the donor or recipient were defined as mappable. The cumulative frequency of alloreactive clones was calculated as a percentage of all sequences, weighted by copy number. TCRdb obtained this table from immuneACCESS and retained in-frame rearrangements with V and J assigned. These tables miss some clones; where compared with another copy, unresolved V genes account for less than half of the shortfall, and the remainder is unexplained. V, J and clone size reflect that table, while D and trimming were determined from the DNA. For this sample the table gives more than 65,000 clones, of which approximately 84% were detected only once. The top ten hold 0.39% of the sample.

Study-level results and caveats: High GvH to HvG T cell clonal ratios were observed in the allografts of patients with donor T cell macrochimerism. GvH clones turned up in recipient bone marrow, with some appearing earlier in ileal mucosa or blood, a pattern consistent with an intestinal mucosal origin. Early after transplant, declines in HvG clones were associated with peak levels of circulating GvH clones. The conclusions were limited by the relatively low number and heterogeneity of the intestinal transplant patients.

As to this clone: The target of this receptor is not known. Qualities for individual bases were not recorded, and no much larger clone is one base off.

V loses 0 bases of germline sequence and J loses 7 bases, and the interval between the two ends is 9 bases. CDR1 and CDR2, per the germline V gene, are MGHRA and YSYEKL. From the cysteine through the phenylalanine, the CDR3 covers 13 amino acids. Of the read, only the CDR3 DNA is kept; its 39 bases are in frame from base 1. The TCR originated in a human donor who was the organ donor for an intestinal transplant. The specimen was unstimulated CD4+ T cells sorted from spleen or lymph node cells, collected before transplant. This chain is built from TRBV4-1 and TRBJ1-2, and the D gene may be TRBD1, 5 bases matching. CDR3 loop: CASSQEGRAGYTF. The DNA reads as follows: TGCGCCAGCAGCCAAGAGGGCAGGGCTGGCTACACCTTC.